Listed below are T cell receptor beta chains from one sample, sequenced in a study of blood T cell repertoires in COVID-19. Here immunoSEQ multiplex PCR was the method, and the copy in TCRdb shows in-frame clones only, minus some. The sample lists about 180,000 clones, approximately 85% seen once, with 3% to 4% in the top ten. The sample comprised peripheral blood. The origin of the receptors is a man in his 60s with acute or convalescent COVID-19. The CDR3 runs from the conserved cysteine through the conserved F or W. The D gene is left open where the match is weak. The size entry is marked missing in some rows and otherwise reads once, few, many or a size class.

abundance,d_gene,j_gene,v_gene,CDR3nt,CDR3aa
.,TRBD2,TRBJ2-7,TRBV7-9,TGTGCCAGCAGCTTTGTGGCTAGCGGGAAATCCTACGAGCAGTACTTC,CASSFVASGKSYEQYF
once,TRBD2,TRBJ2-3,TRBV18,TGTGCCACCTACTCCCGCGGGGGGAGGGAAGATACGCAGTATTTT,CATYSRGGREDTQYF
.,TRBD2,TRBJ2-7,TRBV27,TGTGCCAGCAGTTTGGCGGGGGCCTACGAGCAGTACTTC,CASSLAGAYEQYF
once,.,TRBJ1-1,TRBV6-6,TGTGCCAGCAGTTACTCTAGCACTGAAGCTTTCTTT,CASSYSSTEAFF
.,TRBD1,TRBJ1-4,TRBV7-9,TGTGCCAGCAGCTTAGAGGGGACAGGAAATGAAAAACTGTTTTTT,CASSLEGTGNEKLFF
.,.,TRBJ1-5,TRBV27,TGTGCCAGCAGTTTATCCGGTGGCGGCACCTTACAAAATCAGCCCCAGCATTTT,CASSLSGGGTLQNQPQHF
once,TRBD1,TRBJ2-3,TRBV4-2,TGTGCCAGCAGCCAACCGACAGGGCTAACAGATACGCAGTATTTT,CASSQPTGLTDTQYF
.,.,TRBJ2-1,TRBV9,TGTGCCAGCAGCGTAGGAGGCTCTTACAATGAGCAGTTCTTC,CASSVGGSYNEQFF
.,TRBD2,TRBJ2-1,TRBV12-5,TGTGCTAGTGGTTTGGTTCCCTGGGGGAGGGCCTACTACAATGAGCAGTTCTTC,CASGLVPWGRAYYNEQFF
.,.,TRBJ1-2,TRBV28,TGTGCCAGCGCCCGGCCGGGGAGTGGCTACACCTTC,CASARPGSGYTF
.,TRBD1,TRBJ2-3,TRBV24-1,TGTGCCACCAGTGATTGGGGGACAGGGGGAGCAGATACGCAGTATTTT,CATSDWGTGGADTQYF
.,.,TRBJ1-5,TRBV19,TGTGCCAGTAGTATCCCCACTTTCGGGCAGCCCCAGCATTTT,CASSIPTFGQPQHF
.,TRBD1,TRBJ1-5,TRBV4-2,TGTGCCAGCAGCGGCCGGGACAGGGGGGGTAGCAATCAGCCCCAGCATTTT,CASSGRDRGGSNQPQHF
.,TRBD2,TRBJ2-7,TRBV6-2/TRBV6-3,TGTGCCAGCAGTTCTGGACTAGCTGGCTCCTACGAGCAGTACTTC,CASSSGLAGSYEQYF
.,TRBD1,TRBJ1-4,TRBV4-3,TGCGCCAGCAGCCTCACCCTGGGACAGGGAGGAGAAAAACTGTTTTTT,CASSLTLGQGGEKLFF
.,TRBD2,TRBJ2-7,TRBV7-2,TGTGCCAGCAGCAGACTAGCGGGAGGATCCTACGAGCAGTACTTC,CASSRLAGGSYEQYF
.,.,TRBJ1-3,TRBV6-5,TGTGCCAGCCGGGAGTTCTCTGGAAACACCATATATTTT,CASREFSGNTIYF
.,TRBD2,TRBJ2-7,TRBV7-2,TGTGCCAGCAGCTTATGGACTAGCGGTACCTACGAGCAGTACTTC,CASSLWTSGTYEQYF
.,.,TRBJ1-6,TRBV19,TGTGCCAGTAGTACCACGGAGCATTCACCCCTCCACTTT,CASSTTEHSPLHF
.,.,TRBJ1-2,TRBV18,TGTGCCAGCTCACCCCGTCCCGCAGGGGTGAACTATGGCTACACCTTC,CASSPRPAGVNYGYTF
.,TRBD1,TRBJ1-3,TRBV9,TGTGCCAGCAGCGCCCAGGACAGGTCTCTCTCTGGAAACACCATATATTTT,CASSAQDRSLSGNTIYF
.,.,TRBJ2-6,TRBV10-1,TGCGCCAGCAGTGACATCTCTGACTTTTCTCTAGCCAACGTCCTGACTTTC,CASSDISDFSLANVLTF
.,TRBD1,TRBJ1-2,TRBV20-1,TGCAGTGCTAGTCCCCAGACAGGGGAAAACTATGGCTACACCTTC,CSASPQTGENYGYTF
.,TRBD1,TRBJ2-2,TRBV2,TGTGCCAGCAGGGGGACGGGACAGATAACCGGGGAGCTGTTTTTT,CASRGTGQITGELFF
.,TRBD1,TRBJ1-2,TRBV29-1,TGCAGCGCCGGGACAGGGGAGTTCGGCTACACCTTC,CSAGTGEFGYTF
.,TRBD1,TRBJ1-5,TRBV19,TGTGCCAGTAGCGTCTCGGCCGGGACAGGGGGTAGGCCCCAGCATTTT,CASSVSAGTGGRPQHF
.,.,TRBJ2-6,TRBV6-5,TGTGCCGTCATGGCAGTTGGGGCCAACGTCCTGACTTTC,CAVMAVGANVLTF
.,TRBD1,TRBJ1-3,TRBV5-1,TGCGCCAGCAGCTTGGGGCACAGGGGGCCTGGAAACACCATATATTTT,CASSLGHRGPGNTIYF
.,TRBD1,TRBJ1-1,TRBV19,TGTGCCAGTAGTATTGCCCCCAACAGGGGAACTGAAGCTTTCTTT,CASSIAPNRGTEAFF
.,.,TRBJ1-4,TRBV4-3,TGCGCCAGCAGCCAATCCACGAGAAATGAAAAACTGTTTTTT,CASSQSTRNEKLFF
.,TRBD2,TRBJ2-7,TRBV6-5,TGTGCCAGCACCTCCGGGACTACCCTGGGGGAGCAGTACTTC,CASTSGTTLGEQYF
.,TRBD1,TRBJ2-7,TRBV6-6,TGTGCCAGCAAACCGGGACAGGGGGTTGGGGAGCAGTACTTC,CASKPGQGVGEQYF
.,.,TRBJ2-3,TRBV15,TGTGCCACCAGCAGAGGGAATAGCGGACCCACAGATACGCAGTATTTT,CATSRGNSGPTDTQYF
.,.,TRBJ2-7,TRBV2,TGTGCCAGCAGTGTCCGGGGCGTCGGGACTCTTCTCACCTACGAGCAGTACTTC,CASSVRGVGTLLTYEQYF
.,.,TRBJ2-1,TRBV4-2,TGTGCCAGCGGACAAGCCAGCCGGGGTCTCAGTGAGCAGTTCTTC,CASGQASRGLSEQFF
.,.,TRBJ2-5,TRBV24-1,TGTGCCACCAGTGATTCCCAGGTACCCCAAGAGACCCAGTACTTC,CATSDSQVPQETQYF
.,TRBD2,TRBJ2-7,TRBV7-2,TGTGCCAGCAGCTTTTGGCCTAGCGGGAGTTATAAAGGAACCTACGAGCAGTACTTC,CASSFWPSGSYKGTYEQYF
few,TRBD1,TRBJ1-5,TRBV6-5,TGTGCCAGCACCCCGACCGGGACAGGGAATCAGCCCCAGCATTTT,CASTPTGTGNQPQHF
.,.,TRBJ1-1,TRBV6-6,TGTGCCAGCAGTTTAGAGGGGACACGCACTGAAGCTTTCTTT,CASSLEGTRTEAFF
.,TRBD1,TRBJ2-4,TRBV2,TGTGCCAGCAGTAGGGACAGGGCGGCCAAAAACATTCAGTACTTC,CASSRDRAAKNIQYF
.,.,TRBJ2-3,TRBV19,TGTGCCAGTAGTATGGGGACACTGAGCACAGATACGCAGTATTTT,CASSMGTLSTDTQYF
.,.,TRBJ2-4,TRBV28,TGTGCCAGCAGACAACTCGGGGGGCCCAAAAACATTCAGTACTTC,CASRQLGGPKNIQYF
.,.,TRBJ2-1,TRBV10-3,TGTGCCATCACTTCCGCTAATAATGAGCAGTTCTTC,CAITSANNEQFF
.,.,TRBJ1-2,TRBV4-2,TGTGCCAGCAGCCAAGGGACAGCCAGTCGGCTTTATGGCTACACCTTC,CASSQGTASRLYGYTF
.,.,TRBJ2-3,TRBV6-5,TGTGCCAGCAAGGAGGGCCATAGCACAGATACGCAGTATTTT,CASKEGHSTDTQYF
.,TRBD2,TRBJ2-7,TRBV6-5,TGTGCCAGCAGTTACTCAATAGCGGGAGGGAACGAGCAGTACTTC,CASSYSIAGGNEQYF
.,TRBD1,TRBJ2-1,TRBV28,TGTGCCAGCAGTTTATGGGGGACAGGGCGAGAGGGGGATGAGCAGTTCTTC,CASSLWGTGREGDEQFF
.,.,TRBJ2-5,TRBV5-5,TGTGCCAGCAGCTTGGCCGACAGACCAGAGACCCAGTACTTC,CASSLADRPETQYF
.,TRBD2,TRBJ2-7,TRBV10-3,TGTGCCATCCAGGCCAGCGGGGGTCTCTACGAGCAGTACTTC,CAIQASGGLYEQYF
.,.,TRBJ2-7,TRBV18,TGTGCCAGCACCCAGGGTTACTACGAGCAGTACTTC,CASTQGYYEQYF
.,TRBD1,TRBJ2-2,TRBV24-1,TGTGCCACCAGTGATCCGCGGGGGGACAGGGGGAACACCGGGGAGCTGTTTTTT,CATSDPRGDRGNTGELFF